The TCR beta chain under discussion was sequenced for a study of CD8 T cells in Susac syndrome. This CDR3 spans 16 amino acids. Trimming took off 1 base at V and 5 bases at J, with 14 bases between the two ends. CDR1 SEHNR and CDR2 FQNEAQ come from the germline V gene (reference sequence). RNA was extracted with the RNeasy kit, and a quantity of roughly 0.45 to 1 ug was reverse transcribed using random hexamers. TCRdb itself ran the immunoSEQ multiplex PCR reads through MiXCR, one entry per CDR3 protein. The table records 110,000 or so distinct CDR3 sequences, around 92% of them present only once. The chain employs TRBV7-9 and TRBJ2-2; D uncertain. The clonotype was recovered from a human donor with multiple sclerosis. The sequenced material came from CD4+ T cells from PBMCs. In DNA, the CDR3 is TGTGCCAGCAGCTTAGGAAACTCGATGGCTACCGGGGAGCTGTTTTTT. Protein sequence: CASSLGNSMATGELFF.